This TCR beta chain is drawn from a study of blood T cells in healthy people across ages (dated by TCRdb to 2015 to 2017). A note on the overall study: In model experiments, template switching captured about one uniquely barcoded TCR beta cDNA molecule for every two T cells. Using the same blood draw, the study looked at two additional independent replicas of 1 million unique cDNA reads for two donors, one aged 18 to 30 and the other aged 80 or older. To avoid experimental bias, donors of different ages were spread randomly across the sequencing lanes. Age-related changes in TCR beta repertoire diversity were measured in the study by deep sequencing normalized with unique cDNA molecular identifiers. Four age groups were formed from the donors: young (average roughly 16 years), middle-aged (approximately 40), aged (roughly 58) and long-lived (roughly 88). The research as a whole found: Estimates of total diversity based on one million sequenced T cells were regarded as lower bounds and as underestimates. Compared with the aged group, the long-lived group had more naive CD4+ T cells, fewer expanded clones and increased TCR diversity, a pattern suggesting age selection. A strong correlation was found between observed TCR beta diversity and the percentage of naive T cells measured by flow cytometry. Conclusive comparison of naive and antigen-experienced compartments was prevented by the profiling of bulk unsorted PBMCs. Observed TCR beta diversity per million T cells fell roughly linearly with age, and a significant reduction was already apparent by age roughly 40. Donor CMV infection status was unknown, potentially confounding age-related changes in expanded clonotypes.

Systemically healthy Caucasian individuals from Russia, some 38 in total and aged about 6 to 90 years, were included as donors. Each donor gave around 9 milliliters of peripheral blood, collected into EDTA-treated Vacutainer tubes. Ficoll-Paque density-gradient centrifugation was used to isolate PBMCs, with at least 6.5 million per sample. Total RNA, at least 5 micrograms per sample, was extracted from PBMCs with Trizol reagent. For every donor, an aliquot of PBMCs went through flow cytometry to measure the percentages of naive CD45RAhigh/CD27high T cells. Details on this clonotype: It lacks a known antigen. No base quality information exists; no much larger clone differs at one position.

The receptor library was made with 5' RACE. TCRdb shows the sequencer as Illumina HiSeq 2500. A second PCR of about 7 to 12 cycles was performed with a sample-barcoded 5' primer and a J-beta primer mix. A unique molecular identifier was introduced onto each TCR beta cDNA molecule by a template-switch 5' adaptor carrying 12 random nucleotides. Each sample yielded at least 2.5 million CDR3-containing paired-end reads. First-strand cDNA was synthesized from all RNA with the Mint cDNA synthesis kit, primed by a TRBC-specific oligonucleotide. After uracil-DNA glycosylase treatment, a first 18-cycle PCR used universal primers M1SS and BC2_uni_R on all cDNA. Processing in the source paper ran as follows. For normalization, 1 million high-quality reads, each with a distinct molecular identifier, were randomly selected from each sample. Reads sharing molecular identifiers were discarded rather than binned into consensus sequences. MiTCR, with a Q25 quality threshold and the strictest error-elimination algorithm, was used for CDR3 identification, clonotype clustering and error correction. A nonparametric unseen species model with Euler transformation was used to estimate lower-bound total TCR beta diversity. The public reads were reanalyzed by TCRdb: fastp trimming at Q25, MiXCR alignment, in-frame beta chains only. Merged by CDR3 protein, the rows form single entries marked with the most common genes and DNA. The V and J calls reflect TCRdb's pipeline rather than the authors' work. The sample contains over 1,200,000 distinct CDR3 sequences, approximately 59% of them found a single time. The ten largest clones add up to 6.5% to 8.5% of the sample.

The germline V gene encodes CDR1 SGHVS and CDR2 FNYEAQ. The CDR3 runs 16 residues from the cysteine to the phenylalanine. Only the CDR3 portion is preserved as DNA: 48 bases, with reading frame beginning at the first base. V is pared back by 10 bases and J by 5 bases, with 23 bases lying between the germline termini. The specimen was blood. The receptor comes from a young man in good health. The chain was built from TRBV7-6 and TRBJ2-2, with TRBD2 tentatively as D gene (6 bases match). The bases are TGTGCCACCATTAGTCCCCCCGGGAGCCAGACCGGGGAGCTGTTTTTT. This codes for CATISPPGSQTGELFF.